Sequencing of this T cell receptor beta chain was carried out in a study of blood T cell repertoires in COVID-19. Study at large: Samples taken during acute and convalescent COVID-19 were collected in the United States, Italy and Spain. PBMCs, B-cell-depleted T cells, or T cells provided the cDNA or gDNA that made up the material.

CDR1 and CDR2 (germline): MGHDK, SYGVNS. The V gene lost 5 bases and the J gene lost 0 bases, with 11 bases spanning the gap. The length of the CDR3 is 15 residues. Seattle patients were enrolled while actively infected and followed longitudinally. Assay: immunoSEQ multiplex PCR; the TCRdb copy retains only in-frame clones and omits some. Of 450,000 or so clones in the sample, over 85% were seen once. Sequenced: peripheral blood. The V gene is TRBV25-1, the J gene TRBJ2-4; TRBD2 might be the D (6 bases). This receptor was obtained from a man between 18 and 29 years old with COVID-19, enrolled during active disease. Written as DNA, the CDR3 is TGTGCCAGCAGTTCCCGGGGGTCAGCCAAAAACATTCAGTACTTC. Its translation: CASSSRGSAKNIQYF.